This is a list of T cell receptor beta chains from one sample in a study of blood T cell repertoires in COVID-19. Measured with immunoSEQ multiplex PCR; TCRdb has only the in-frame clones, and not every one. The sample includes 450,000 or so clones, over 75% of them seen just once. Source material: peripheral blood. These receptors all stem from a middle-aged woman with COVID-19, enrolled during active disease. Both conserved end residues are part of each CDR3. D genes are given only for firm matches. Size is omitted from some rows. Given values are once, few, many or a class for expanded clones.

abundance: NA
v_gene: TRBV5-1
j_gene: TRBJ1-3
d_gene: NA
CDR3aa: CASSFSSNDGGDTIYF
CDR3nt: TGCGCCAGCAGCTTCTCATCAAACGACGGAGGAGACACCATATATTTT

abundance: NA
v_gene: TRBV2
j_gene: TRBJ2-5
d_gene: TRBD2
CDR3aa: CASSRTSGREETQYF
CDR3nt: TGTGCCAGCAGTCGGACTAGCGGTAGGGAAGAGACCCAGTACTTC

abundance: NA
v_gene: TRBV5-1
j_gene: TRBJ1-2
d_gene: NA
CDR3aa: CASSPDYYGYTF
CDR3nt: TGCGCCAGCAGCCCGGACTACTATGGCTACACCTTC

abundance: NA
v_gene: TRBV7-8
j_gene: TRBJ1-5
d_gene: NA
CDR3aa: CASSSMGGNQPQHF
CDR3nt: TGTGCCAGCAGCTCTATGGGGGGGAATCAGCCCCAGCATTTT

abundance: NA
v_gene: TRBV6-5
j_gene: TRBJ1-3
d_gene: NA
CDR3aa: CASSFRSGFSGNTIYF
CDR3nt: TGTGCCAGCAGTTTCCGATCAGGATTCTCTGGAAACACCATATATTTT

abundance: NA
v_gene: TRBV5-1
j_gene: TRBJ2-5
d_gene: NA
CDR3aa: CASSGGRGRQETQYF
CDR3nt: TGCGCCAGCAGCGGAGGACGGGGGAGGCAAGAGACCCAGTACTTC

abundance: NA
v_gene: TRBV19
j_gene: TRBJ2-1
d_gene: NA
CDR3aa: CASSILTGSSEQFF
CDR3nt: TGTGCCAGTAGTATACTTACAGGGAGTAGTGAGCAGTTCTTC

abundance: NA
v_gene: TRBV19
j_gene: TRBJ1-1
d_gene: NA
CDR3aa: CASSLLLEAFF
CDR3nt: TGTGCCAGTAGTTTACTACTTGAAGCTTTCTTT

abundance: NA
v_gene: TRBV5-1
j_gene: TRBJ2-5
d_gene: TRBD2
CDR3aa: CASSLGLAGQETQYF
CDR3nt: TGCGCCAGCAGCTTGGGGCTAGCGGGACAAGAGACCCAGTACTTC

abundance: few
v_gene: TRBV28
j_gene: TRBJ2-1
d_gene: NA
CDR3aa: CASSPDRVKEQFF
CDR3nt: TGTGCCAGCAGTCCCGACAGAGTGAAGGAGCAGTTCTTC

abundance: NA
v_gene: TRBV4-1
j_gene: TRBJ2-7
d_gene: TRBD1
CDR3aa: CASSHPGQGSPWQYF
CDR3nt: TGCGCCAGCAGCCACCCGGGACAGGGGTCCCCTTGGCAGTACTTC

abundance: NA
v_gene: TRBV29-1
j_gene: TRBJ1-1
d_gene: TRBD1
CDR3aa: CSVGTGRDTEAFF
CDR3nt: TGCAGCGTGGGGACAGGCCGGGACACTGAAGCTTTCTTT

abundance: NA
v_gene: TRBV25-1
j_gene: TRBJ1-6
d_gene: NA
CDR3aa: CASRGPGLLNSPLHF
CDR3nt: TGTGCCAGCAGGGGACCGGGACTCTTAAATTCACCCCTCCACTTT

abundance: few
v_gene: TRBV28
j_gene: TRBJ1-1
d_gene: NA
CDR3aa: CASLGQMNTEAFF
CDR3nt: TGTGCCAGCCTGGGGCAGATGAACACTGAAGCTTTCTTT

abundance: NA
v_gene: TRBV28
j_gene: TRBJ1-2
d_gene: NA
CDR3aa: CASRLQGLGSYGYTF
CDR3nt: TGTGCCAGCAGGCTCCAGGGTCTGGGAAGCTATGGCTACACCTTC

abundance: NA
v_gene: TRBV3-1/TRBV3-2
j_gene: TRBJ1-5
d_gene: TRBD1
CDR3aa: CASSQNSPGQGARNQPQHF
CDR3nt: TGTGCCAGCAGCCAAAACTCCCCGGGACAGGGGGCTCGCAATCAGCCCCAGCATTTT

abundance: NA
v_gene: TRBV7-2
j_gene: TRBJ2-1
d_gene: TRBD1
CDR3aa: CASSLYGQGGEQFF
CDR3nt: TGTGCCAGCAGCTTATATGGACAGGGCGGGGAGCAGTTCTTC

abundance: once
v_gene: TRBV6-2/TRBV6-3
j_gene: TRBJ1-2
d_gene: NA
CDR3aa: CASSLTPGIGGYTF
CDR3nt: TGTGCCAGCAGTCTCACCCCGGGGATAGGCGGCTACACCTTC

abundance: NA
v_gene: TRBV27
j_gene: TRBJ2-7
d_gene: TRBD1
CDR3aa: CASSFGRGPPYEQYF
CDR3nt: TGTGCCAGCAGTTTTGGAAGGGGGCCACCCTACGAGCAGTACTTC

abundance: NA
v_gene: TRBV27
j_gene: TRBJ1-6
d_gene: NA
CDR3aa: CASSLSHRTNSPLHF
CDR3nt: TGTGCCAGCAGTTTATCACACAGGACTAATTCACCCCTCCACTTT